The 23 T cell receptor beta chains reported below all come from one sample, sequenced in a study of molecular identifiers for immune sequencing clone quantification. From the PCR reads, TCRdb called clonotypes with MiXCR, one entry per CDR3 protein. The sample carries a few hundred thousand distinct CDR3 sequences, 24% recorded once. Sequenced sample: naive CD8+ T cells from blood, with Jurkat cell RNA spiked in. Described subset: FACS-sorted CD8+CD4-CCR7+CD45RA+ naive T cells. The receptor set was obtained from a human donor in good health. Some libraries in this study had Jurkat cell RNA spiked in.

This clonotype was observed a single time. A single base separates this from a much larger clone, so it may be a read error. V usage is TRBV7-6 and J usage is TRBJ2-7; D unresolved. The CDR3 is made up of 12 amino acids. The germline V gene has CDR1 SGHVS and CDR2 FNYEAQ. Trimming pared 1 base from V and 9 bases from J, leaving 10 bases between. The CDR3 here is CASSLGNGAQYF. The CDR3 nucleotides are TGTGCCAGCAGCTTAGGCAATGGCGCGCAGTACTTC.

This clonotype was detected a few times. CDR3 amino acids: CASSQDGRADEQYF. In DNA, the CDR3 is TGCGCCAGCAGCCAAGACGGCAGGGCGGACGAGCAGTACTTC. V usage is TRBV4-1 and J usage is TRBJ2-7; D is possibly TRBD1 (5 bases). V lost 0 bases to trimming and J lost 5 bases, with 11 bases between them. Germline V gene data show CDR1 as MGHRA and CDR2 as YSYEKL. The CDR3 extends over 14 amino acids.

This clonotype was seen many times. The rearrangement uses TRBV29-1 and TRBJ2-7; possibly TRBD2 for D (5 bases). Looked up from germline, CDR1 is SQVTM and CDR2 is ANQGSEA. CDR3 length: 9 amino acids. The CDR3 DNA reads TGCAGCGTCCTTCTGCGTAGGGAGGTC. This codes for CSVLLRREV.

To note about this clonotype: One base away lies a much larger clone, so this may be a sequencing read error. The rearrangement joins TRBV9 to TRBJ1-5, with unresolved D. Germline V gene data show CDR1 as SGDLS and CDR2 as YYNGEE. There are 15 residues in the CDR3. The CDR3 sequence is CASSVEGRSNRPQHF. DNA for the CDR3: TGTGCCAGCAGCGTAGAGGGTCGTAGCAATCGGCCCCAGCATTTT.

This clonotype showed up many times. V gene TRBV20-1 combines with J gene TRBJ1-1; D is perhaps TRBD1 (6 bases). Trimming removed 2 bases at V and 1 base at J, with 8 bases between. Looked up from germline, CDR1 is DFQATT and CDR2 is SNEGSKA (reference sequence). This CDR3 contains 13 residues. The CDR3 loop is CSARPDRNTEAFF. CDR3 sequence (DNA): TGCAGTGCTAGACCGGACAGGAACACTGAAGCTTTCTTT.

A note on this clonotype: Possible read error: a much larger clone is one base away. The chain is built from TRBV7-9 and TRBJ2-7, with D tentatively TRBD1 (6 bases). Germline loops: CDR1 SEHNR, CDR2 FQNEAQ (reference sequence). This CDR3 is 15 amino acids long. The CDR3 loop reads CASGLARGTSYEQYF. CDR3 coding DNA: TGTGCCAGCGGCTTAGCCAGGGGTACGTCCTACGAGCAGTACTTC. The variable domain in full, with the rest retrieved from reference TRBV7-9 and TRBJ2-7, is DTGVSQNPRHKITKRGQNVTFRCDPISEHNRLYWYRQTLGQGPEFLTYFQNEAQLEKSRLLSDRFSAERPKGSFSTLEIQRTEQGDSAMYLCASGLARGTSYEQYFGPGTRLTVT.

This clonotype was found many times. The rearrangement uses TRBV5-4 and TRBJ2-3, with D unresolved. The CDR3 totals 14 residues. Germline loops: CDR1 SGHNT, CDR2 YYREEE (reference sequence). Deletions cut 0 bases from V and 7 bases from J, with 12 bases between. Here the CDR3 DNA reads TGTGCCAGCAGCTTGGCTATTTCGGTTTATACGCAGTATTTT. This encodes CASSLAISVYTQYF.

This clonotype showed up just a few times. This sequence joins TRBV4-3 and TRBJ2-1; D not resolved. The germline V gene has CDR1 LGHNA and CDR2 YSLEER. Trimming stripped 1 base from V and 0 bases from J, with 7 bases between. CDR3 length: 15 residues. For the CDR3, the DNA is TGCGCCAGCAGCCAAGCGGGTACCTCCTACAATGAGCAGTTCTTC. This sequence encodes CASSQAGTSYNEQFF.

This clonotype appeared many times. The chain joins TRBV29-1 to TRBJ1-3; TRBD1 agrees at 7 bases. The V gene end was trimmed by 6 bases and the J gene end by 2 bases; junction bases not matched to a gene: 7. The CDR3 runs to 14 residues. The germline V gene encodes CDR1 SQVTM and CDR2 ANQGSEA. The CDR3 sequence: CSVVSTGTGNTIYF. In DNA, the CDR3 is TGCAGCGTCGTATCGACAGGGACTGGAAACACCATATATTTT.

This clonotype was seen only a few times. The chain combines TRBV5-6 with TRBJ2-1; possibly TRBD2 for D (5 bases). The CDR3 sequence is 15 residues long. With 1 base removed from V and 2 bases from J, the gap between germline ends came to 10 bases. Germline lookup yields CDR1 SGHDT and CDR2 YYEEEE. CDR3 in amino acids: CASSLRAAAYNEQFF. The CDR3 DNA follows: TGTGCCAGCAGCTTGAGGGCAGCGGCCTACAATGAGCAGTTCTTC.

This clonotype was detected ten times or more. V gene TRBV7-2 combines with J gene TRBJ1-2; D might be TRBD1 (5 bases). The germline V gene encodes CDR1 SGHTA and CDR2 FQGNSA. The V and J ends lost 5 bases and 10 bases respectively, with 14 bases between them. This CDR3 spans 12 amino acids. The CDR3 DNA follows: TGTGCCAGCAGCCCGACGACAGTGGACTACACCTTC. Amino acid sequence: CASSPTTVDYTF.

A few counts support this clonotype. The V call is TRBV4-1, the J call TRBJ2-1, with 10 positions matching TRBD2. Germline loops: CDR1 MGHRA, CDR2 YSYEKL. V dropped 1 base and J dropped 3; count of bases not matched to a gene: 3. This CDR3 contains 16 residues. Written as DNA, the CDR3 is TGCGCCAGCAGCCAAGGTAGCGGGGGGTTCTACAATGAGCAGTTCTTC. Translated, it gives CASSQGSGGFYNEQFF.

The sample holds many counts of this clonotype. The gene calls are TRBV14 and TRBJ2-3, with a weak D call TRBD1 (6 bases). V lost 2 bases and J 1 base, leaving 10 bases between the germline ends. The CDR3 totals 15 residues. CDR1 and CDR2 from the germline V gene are SGHDN and FVKESK. CDR3 sequence: CASSQTGYGTDTQYF. DNA of the CDR3: TGTGCCAGCAGCCAAACAGGGTATGGCACAGATACGCAGTATTTT. Full variable domain (missing parts from reference TRBV14 and TRBJ2-3): EAGVTQFPSHSVIEKGQTVTLRCDPISGHDNLYWYRRVMGKEIKFLLHFVKESKQDESGMPNNRFLAERTGGTYSTLKVQPAELEDSGVYFCASSQTGYGTDTQYFGPGTRLTVL.

This clonotype was counted between two and nine times. The V call is TRBV12-3 or TRBV12-4, the J call TRBJ1-3; unclear D gene. V gave up 3 bases and J gave up 0 bases, with 12 bases separating them. This CDR3 region has 16 residues. This chain's CDR3 is CASSFYSASSGNTIYF. CDR3 nucleotides: TGTGCCAGCAGTTTTTACAGCGCGAGCTCTGGAAACACCATATATTTT.

This clonotype has a handful of counts. The V call is TRBV4-3, the J call TRBJ2-1, with 7 bases lining up with TRBD2. There are 14 residues in the CDR3. The V and J ends lost 0 bases and 9 bases, in that order; junction bases with no gene match: 5. Germline CDR1 LGHNA, CDR2 YSLEER. CDR3 sequence (DNA): TGCGCCAGCAGCCAAGATACTGGGGGGGTTGAGCAGTTCTTC. Translating gives CASSQDTGGVEQFF.

J is TRBJ2-1 and V is TRBV6-2 or TRBV6-3, with 8 bases aligning to TRBD2. V was pared by 4 bases and J by 0 bases, with 8 bases of the junction left unmatched. Germline CDR1 is MNHEY and CDR2 is SVGEGT. The CDR3 spans 17 residues. In DNA, the CDR3 is TGTGCCAGCAGTTTCGACGTAGCGGGGCCCTCCTACAATGAGCAGTTCTTC. Translating it yields CASSFDVAGPSYNEQFF.

This clonotype was seen only a few times. V usage is TRBV28 and J usage is TRBJ2-3, with 10 bases identical to TRBD1. Unmatched junction bases numbered 3, after V lost 2 bases and J lost 4 bases. Germline CDR1 and CDR2: MDHEN and SYDVKM. The CDR3 is 15 residues long. Here the CDR3 reads CASSLIGQGADTQYF. In DNA, the CDR3 is TGTGCCAGCAGTTTAATCGGACAGGGGGCAGATACGCAGTATTTT. The variable domain in full, with the rest retrieved from reference TRBV28 and TRBJ2-3, is DVKVTQSSRYLVKRTGEKVFLECVQDMDHENMFWYRQDPGLGLRLIYFSYDVKMKEKGDIPEGYSVSREKKERFSLILESASTNQTSMYLCASSLIGQGADTQYFGPGTRLTVL.

CDR3 residues: CASTSYPNYNEQFF. For the CDR3, the DNA is TGTGCCAGCACATCTTACCCCAACTACAATGAGCAGTTCTTC. The J gene is TRBJ2-1, the V gene TRBV6-2 or TRBV6-3; D is unresolved. V lost 7 bases, J lost 3 bases, and 13 bases lay in between. The germline V gene has CDR1 MNHEY and CDR2 SVGEGT. CDR3 length: 14 amino acids.

This clonotype was observed many times. The chain recombines TRBV7-9 with TRBJ2-3; TRBD2 aligns across 10 bases. V was pared by 6 bases and J by 3 bases, with 3 bases of the junction left unmatched. Germline CDR1 is SEHNR and CDR2 is FQNEAQ (reference sequence). The CDR3 is 14 residues long. The CDR3 spells CASSHSGGTDTQYF. In DNA, the CDR3 is TGTGCCAGCAGTCATAGCGGGGGGACAGATACGCAGTATTTT.

There are a few counts of this clonotype. CDR3 sequence (DNA): TGCAGCGTTGATTCCGCTTATGAGCAGTTCTTC. Amino acid sequence: CSVDSAYEQFF. The J gene is TRBJ2-1, the V gene TRBV29-1; D remains unclear. V was cut by 3 bases and J by 8 bases, with 8 bases left in between. Germline V gives CDR1 SQVTM, CDR2 ANQGSEA. The CDR3 loop spans 11 amino acids.

About this clonotype itself: It may be a read error: a sequence one base away is much more abundant. The chain links TRBV5-6 to TRBJ2-1; no firm D call. Trimming took off 3 bases at V and 5 bases at J, with 6 bases between the two ends. The germline V gene encodes CDR1 SGHDT and CDR2 YYEEEE. The CDR3 consists of 12 residues. The CDR3 loop reads CASSSRNNEQFF. CDR3 nucleotide sequence: TGTGCCAGCAGCTCCCGGAACAATGAGCAGTTCTTC.

The chain carries TRBV12-3 or TRBV12-4 and TRBJ1-2; D is ambiguous. There are 12 residues in the CDR3. The V end was cut by 2 bases, the J end by 4 bases, with 5 bases between. CDR3 coding DNA: TGTGCCAGCAGTTTATTCCCCTATGGCTACACCTTC. It specifies CASSLFPYGYTF.

Points on this clonotype: Given the absence of the conserved phenylalanine or tryptophan at the CDR3 end, a read error is likely. This chain's CDR3 is CASSIGRSDGYTL. The CDR3 DNA sequence: TGTGCCAGTAGTATAGGTCGGAGCGATGGCTACACCCTC. The rearrangement uses TRBV19 and TRBJ1-2, with D unresolved. Germline V lookup: CDR1 LNHDA, CDR2 SQIVND (reference sequence). V lost 1 base, J lost 6 bases, and 9 bases lay in between. The CDR3 has 13 amino acids.